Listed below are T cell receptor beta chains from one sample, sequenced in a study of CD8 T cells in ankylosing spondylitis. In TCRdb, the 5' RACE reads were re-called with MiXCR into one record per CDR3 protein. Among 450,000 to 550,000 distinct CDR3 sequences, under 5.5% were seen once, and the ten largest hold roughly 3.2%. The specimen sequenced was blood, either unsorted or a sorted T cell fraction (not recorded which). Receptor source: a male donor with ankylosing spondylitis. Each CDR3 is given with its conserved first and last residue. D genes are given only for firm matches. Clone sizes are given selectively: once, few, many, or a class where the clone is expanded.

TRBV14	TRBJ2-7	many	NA	CASSQGQESYEQYF	TGTGCCAGCAGCCAAGGGCAGGAGAGCTACGAGCAGTACTTC
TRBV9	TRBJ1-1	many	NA	CASSVVGGVDTEAFF	TGTGCCAGCAGCGTAGTAGGAGGAGTTGACACTGAAGCTTTCTTT
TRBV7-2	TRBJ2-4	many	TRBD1	CASSSRTGGNIQYF	TGTGCCAGCAGCTCTCGGACAGGGGGAAACATTCAGTACTTC
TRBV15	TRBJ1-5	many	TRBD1	CATSRGSGWTGPQPQHF	TGTGCCACCAGCAGAGGTAGTGGTTGGACAGGGCCACAGCCCCAGCATTTT
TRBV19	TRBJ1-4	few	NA	CASSQSQREKLFF	TGTGCCAGTAGTCAATCACAACGGGAAAAACTGTTTTTT
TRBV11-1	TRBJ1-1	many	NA	CASSPTIQRDPYLNTEAFF	TGTGCCAGCAGCCCGACAATCCAGCGGGACCCTTACCTGAACACTGAAGCTTTCTTT
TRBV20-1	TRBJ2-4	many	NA	CSASWTNKNIQYF	TGCAGTGCTAGCTGGACCAACAAAAACATTCAGTACTTC
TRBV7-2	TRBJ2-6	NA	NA	CASSLKSGPGANVLTF	TGTGCCAGCAGCTTAAAATCGGGGCCTGGGGCCAACGTCCTGACTTTC
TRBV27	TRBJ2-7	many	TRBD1	CASSLSLDRAYEQYF	TGTGCCAGCAGTTTATCGTTGGACAGGGCCTACGAGCAGTACTTC
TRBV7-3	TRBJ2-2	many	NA	CASSLSRNRYTGELFF	TGTGCCAGCAGCTTATCTCGCAACAGATACACCGGGGAGCTGTTTTTT
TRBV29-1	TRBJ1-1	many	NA	CSVVNGPGVKVGAYTEAFF	TGCAGCGTCGTAAATGGACCAGGCGTTAAGGTTGGAGCGTACACTGAAGCTTTCTTT
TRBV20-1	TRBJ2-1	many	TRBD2	CSARDLIPSGRGNEQFF	TGCAGTGCTAGAGATCTCATCCCTAGCGGGAGGGGGAATGAGCAGTTCTTC
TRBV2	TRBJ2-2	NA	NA	CASKGTASTRELFF	TGTGCCAGCAAGGGGACCGCGAGCACCAGGGAGCTGTTTTTT
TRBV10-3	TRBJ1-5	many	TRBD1	CAISEKGTGNQPQHF	TGTGCCATCAGTGAAAAGGGGACAGGGAATCAGCCCCAGCATTTT
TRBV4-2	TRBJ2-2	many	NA	CASRTRPGDAGLTFTGELFF	TGTGCCAGCAGAACCCGACCAGGGGACGCCGGGTTAACGTTCACCGGGGAGCTGTTTTTT
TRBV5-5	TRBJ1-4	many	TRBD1	CASSFGEDRLNEKLFF	TGTGCCAGCAGCTTTGGCGAGGACAGGCTTAATGAAAAACTGTTTTTT
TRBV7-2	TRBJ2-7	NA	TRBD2	CASSADLAGGSYEQYF	TGTGCCAGCAGCGCAGACTTGGCGGGAGGGTCCTACGAGCAGTACTTC
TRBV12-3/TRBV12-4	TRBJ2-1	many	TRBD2	CASILSGGYNEQFF	TGTGCCAGCATTCTTAGCGGGGGCTACAATGAGCAGTTCTTC
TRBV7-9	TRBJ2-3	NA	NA	CATMGDLPADTQYF	TGTGCCACCATGGGGGACCTCCCAGCAGATACGCAGTATTTT
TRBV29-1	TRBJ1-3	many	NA	CSVEDRGSYSGNTIYF	TGCAGCGTTGAAGATCGTGGCAGCTACTCTGGAAACACCATATATTTT
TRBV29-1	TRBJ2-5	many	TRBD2	CSVLTSGRRQETQYF	TGCAGCGTCCTGACTAGCGGGAGAAGGCAAGAGACCCAGTACTTC
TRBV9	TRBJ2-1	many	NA	CASTVGPSYSNEQFF	TGTGCCAGCACCGTGGGTCCATCCTACTCCAATGAGCAGTTCTTC
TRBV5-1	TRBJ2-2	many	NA	CASGRDTGAGELFF	TGCGCCAGCGGCCGGGACACTGGAGCCGGGGAGCTGTTTTTT
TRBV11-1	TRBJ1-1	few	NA	CASSLGGSVNTEAFF	TGTGCCAGCAGCTTAGGGGGTTCGGTGAACACTGAAGCTTTCTTT
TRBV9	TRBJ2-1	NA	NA	CASSRGAGNEQFF	TGTGCCAGCAGCCGGGGGGCGGGGAATGAGCAGTTCTTC
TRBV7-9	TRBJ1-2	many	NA	CASSRDLESYGYTF	TGTGCCAGCAGTAGGGACCTAGAGAGTTATGGCTACACCTTC
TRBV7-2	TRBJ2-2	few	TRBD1	CASSLGQGYVGELFF	TGTGCCAGCAGCTTAGGACAGGGCTATGTCGGGGAGCTGTTTTTT
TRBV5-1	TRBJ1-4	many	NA	CASSLVAGYEKLFF	TGCGCCAGCAGCTTGGTGGCAGGGTATGAAAAACTGTTTTTT
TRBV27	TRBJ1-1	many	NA	CASSSSGDTNTEAFF	TGTGCCAGCAGTTCCTCGGGGGACACGAACACTGAAGCTTTCTTT
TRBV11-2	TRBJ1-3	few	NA	CASSLSIRNTIYF	TGTGCCAGCAGCTTATCCATTAGAAACACCATATATTTT
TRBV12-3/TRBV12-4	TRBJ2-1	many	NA	CASSLGQADPHNEQFF	TGTGCCAGCAGTTTAGGGCAGGCAGACCCTCACAATGAGCAGTTCTTC
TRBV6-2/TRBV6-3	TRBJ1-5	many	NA	CASSYSQGMGQPQHF	TGTGCCAGCAGTTACTCCCAGGGGATGGGTCAGCCCCAGCATTTT
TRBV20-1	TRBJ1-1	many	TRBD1	CSASASGGAEAFF	TGCAGTGCTAGTGCGTCAGGGGGCGCAGAAGCTTTCTTT